The 19 T cell receptor beta chains below all came from one sample that was sequenced in a study of CD8 T cells in ankylosing spondylitis. TCRdb ran MiXCR on the 5' RACE reads and lists one entry per CDR3 protein. The sample includes 150,000 to 200,000 distinct CDR3 sequences, roughly 18% of them seen just once. Material: blood, either unsorted or a sorted T cell fraction (not recorded which). Source of these receptors: a male donor with ankylosing spondylitis or in good health (not recorded which).

This clonotype was seen ten or more times. The chain is built from TRBV11-2 and TRBJ2-3; TRBD2 matches at 11 bases. Per the germline V gene, CDR1 is SGHAT and CDR2 is FQNNGV. The CDR3 length is 20 residues. V lost 1 base to trimming and J lost 0 bases; unmatched junction nucleotides: 12. CDR3 in DNA: TGTGCCAGCAGCTTAGTGGCTAGCGGGAGGCCCCCCTTAAGCACAGATACGCAGTATTTT. It is translated as CASSLVASGRPPLSTDTQYF.

The chain couples TRBV4-1 to TRBJ1-2; D may be TRBD1 (5 bases). There are 12 residues in the CDR3. V lost 0 bases and J lost 13, with 12 bases in between. The germline V gene has CDR1 MGHRA and CDR2 YSYEKL. This CDR3 is CASSQEGTEGTF. The CDR3 DNA reads TGCGCCAGCAGCCAAGAAGGGACTGAGGGCACCTTC.

The gene calls are TRBV24-1 and TRBJ2-2; a weak D match, TRBD2 (6 bases). CDR1 and CDR2 from the germline V gene are KGHDR and SFDVKD. The germline V and J ends were trimmed by 6 bases and 1 base, with 11 bases remaining between them. CDR3 length: 15 residues. Here the CDR3 DNA reads TGTGCCACCAGTCATGCGGGATTGAACACCGGGGAGCTGTTTTTT. Translated, it gives CATSHAGLNTGELFF.

This chain joins TRBV28 and TRBJ2-7; 12 nucleotides agree with TRBD2. This CDR3 has 15 amino acids. The V gene end was trimmed by 5 bases and the J gene end by 0 bases; junction bases not matched to a gene: 2. Germline lookup yields CDR1 MDHEN and CDR2 SYDVKM. The CDR3 region has the DNA TGTGCCAGCAGTACGACTAGCGGGAGCTCCTACGAGCAGTACTTC. Translated: CASSTTSGSSYEQYF.

This clonotype was counted ten times or more. This rearrangement joins TRBV30 to TRBJ2-1; D gene uncertain. There are 11 residues in the CDR3. In germline, CDR1 is GTSNPN, CDR2 SVGIG (reference sequence). Trimming removed 2 bases at V and 7 bases at J, with 6 bases between. The CDR3 DNA reads as TGTGCCTGGAGTATGGGGAATGAGCAGTTCTTC. Translating it yields CAWSMGNEQFF.

This clonotype has a count of ten or more. CDR3 in amino acids: CASSYGASTDTQYF. CDR3 sequence (DNA): TGTGCCAGCAGTTACGGGGCTAGCACAGATACGCAGTATTTT. The chain is built from TRBV12-3 or TRBV12-4 and TRBJ2-3, with D perhaps being TRBD1 or TRBD2 (5 bases each). The V end was cut by 4 bases, the J end by 0 bases, with 8 bases between. The CDR3 is 14 amino acids.

This clonotype occurred a few times. The chain recombines TRBV29-1 with TRBJ1-1; D unclear. V lost 8 bases and J 4 bases, leaving 14 bases between the germline ends. This CDR3 comprises 12 residues. Germline V gene sequence: CDR1 SQVTM, CDR2 ANQGSEA. CDR3 sequence: CSSQMGSTEAFF. The CDR3 DNA is TGCAGCAGTCAGATGGGGAGCACTGAAGCTTTCTTT.

The V call is TRBV5-5, the J call TRBJ1-1; no firm D call. The V and J ends lost 0 bases and 6 bases respectively, with 15 bases between them. The germline V gene encodes CDR1 SGHKS and CDR2 YYEKEE (reference sequence). CDR3 length: 15 residues. Here the CDR3 reads CASSLVIGRGAEAFF. The CDR3, as DNA: TGTGCCAGCAGCTTGGTGATCGGACGTGGGGCTGAAGCTTTCTTT. The full variable domain, completed using reference TRBV5-5 and TRBJ1-1, is DAGVTQSPTHLIKTRGQQVTLRCSPISGHKSVSWYQQVLGQGPQFIFQYYEKEERGRGNFPDRFSARQFPNYSSELNVNALLLGDSALYLCASSLVIGRGAEAFFGQGTRLTVV.

This clonotype has a count of ten or more. The chain combines TRBV5-1 with TRBJ2-7, with D unresolved. Trimming stripped 0 bases from V and 7 bases from J, with 14 bases between. CDR3 length equals 14 residues. Germline V gives CDR1 SGHRS, CDR2 YFSETQ. The CDR3 loop is CASSLVQLNPEQYF. CDR3 nucleotides: TGCGCCAGCAGCTTGGTTCAACTAAACCCGGAGCAGTACTTC.

There are a few counts of this clonotype. The rearrangement joins TRBV3-1 to TRBJ2-1, with TRBD1 matching 7 bases. CDR1 is LGHDT, CDR2 YNNKEL, per germline (reference sequence). This CDR3 comprises 13 residues. The V gene end was trimmed by 4 bases and the J gene end by 6 bases; junction bases not matched to a gene: 3. CDR3 sequence reads: CASSLGTVNEQFF. Written as DNA, the CDR3 is TGTGCCAGCAGCCTGGGGACAGTCAATGAGCAGTTCTTC.

This chain links TRBV2 with TRBJ2-7, with TRBD2 matching 9 bases. The germline V gene encodes CDR1 SNHLY and CDR2 FYNNEI. Germline trimming cut 5 bases from V and 6 bases from J; bases unmatched to any gene: 5. There are 13 residues in the CDR3. The CDR3 nucleotides are TGTGCCAGCAGTATAGCGGGAGTAGGCGAGCAGTACTTC. Translating it yields CASSIAGVGEQYF.

In its sample, this clonotype was seen many times. The chain joins TRBV20-1 to TRBJ2-5, with D hard to call. Deletions cut 0 bases from V and 2 bases from J, with 7 bases between. CDR1 DFQATT and CDR2 SNEGSKA come from the germline V gene (reference sequence). The CDR3 is 13 residues long. The CDR3 DNA follows: TGCAGTGCTAGAGAGGGATCTCAAGAGACCCAGTACTTC. Its protein is CSAREGSQETQYF.

V usage is TRBV10-2 and J usage is TRBJ1-5; no reliable D call. V was clipped by 4 bases and J by 2 bases, with 9 bases between them. This CDR3 comprises 14 residues. The germline gives CDR1 WSHSY, CDR2 SAAADI. The CDR3, as DNA: TGCGCCAGCAGTGGTTTTGGAGGCAATCAGCCCCAGCATTTT. Translating gives CASSGFGGNQPQHF.

V gene TRBV29-1 combines with J gene TRBJ2-2; D may be TRBD2 (5 bases). Per germline, CDR1 SQVTM and CDR2 ANQGSEA. CDR3 length: 14 amino acids. Trimming cost V 4 bases and J 9 bases, with 18 bases left between them. CDR3 loop: CSVVRLARRRELFF. CDR3 nucleotide sequence: TGCAGCGTTGTCCGGCTAGCCCGCCGCCGGGAGCTGTTTTTT.

There are many counts of this clonotype. The chain recombines TRBV27 with TRBJ2-7; D not certain. Germline CDR1 reads MNHEY; CDR2 reads SMNVEV (reference sequence). V was trimmed by 0 bases and J by 0 bases, leaving 6 bases between them. The CDR3 extends over 14 amino acids. CDR3 in DNA: TGTGCCAGCAGTTTATCTTTCAGCTCCTACGAGCAGTACTTC. Protein product: CASSLSFSSYEQYF.

This clonotype occurred a few times. This chain connects TRBV20-1 to TRBJ1-1; 8 bases agree with TRBD1. The CDR3 totals 13 residues. Germline CDR1 is DFQATT and CDR2 is SNEGSKA (reference sequence). Trimming cost V 4 bases and J 1 base; bases outside gene matches: 2. This chain's CDR3 is CSANRGGNTEAFF. The CDR3, as DNA: TGCAGTGCTAACAGGGGGGGGAACACTGAAGCTTTCTTT.

This clonotype was detected a few times. This chain connects TRBV7-2 to TRBJ2-7; 7 bases fit TRBD1. This CDR3 is built from 14 residues. Germline loops: CDR1 SGHTA, CDR2 FQGNSA. Trimming took 6 bases from V and 3 from J; bases not matched to a gene: 8. In DNA, the CDR3 is TGTGCCAGCAGACCGGACAGGATGATCTACGAGCAGTACTTC. It specifies CASRPDRMIYEQYF.

The chain combines TRBV7-6 with TRBJ2-1; D not resolved. Trimming cost V 0 bases and J 4 bases, with 4 bases left between them. The germline V gene encodes CDR1 SGHVS and CDR2 FNYEAQ. This CDR3 is built from 13 residues. The CDR3 DNA follows: TGTGCCAGCAGCTTAGCACGTTACAATGAGCAGTTCTTC. Residues: CASSLARYNEQFF.

This clonotype was seen more than once but under ten times. The CDR3 nucleotides are TGTGCCAGCAGTGACACATATTCTAACTATGGCTACACCTTC. This codes for CASSDTYSNYGYTF. The chain links TRBV28 to TRBJ1-2, with D uncertain. The CDR3 spans 14 residues. V lost 5 bases to trimming and J lost 0 bases, with 10 bases between them. Germline V gives CDR1 MDHEN, CDR2 SYDVKM.